The sequence of this TCR beta chain was determined in a study of blood T cell repertoires in COVID-19 (dated by TCRdb to 2018 to 2021). General notes on the study: Samples covering the acute and convalescent phases of COVID-19 were provided by collaborators in the United States, Italy and Spain. Deeply sampled blood TCRbeta repertoires from subjects exposed to, actively infected with, or recovered from COVID-19 were included in the dataset. Where available, HLA class I and class II types were obtained from metadata supplied by the sample provider rather than from assay-based typing. A de-identified subject ID, COVID-19 status, age in years and sex were almost always included in the sample metadata. The prospective study material was composed of cDNA or gDNA derived from T cells, B-cell-depleted T cells, or PBMCs. The repertoires were released in a freely available public database meant as a resource for research on the immune response to SARS-CoV-2. Samples were obtained from the ongoing ImmuneRACE study (first 160 participants) and from approximately 1,200 subjects provided by 6 global collaborators. Study-wide findings and limitations: How much clinical and demographic metadata was included differed by source and by participant, and the metadata was provided uncurated.

TCRbeta CDR3 regions were amplified from genomic DNA by means of the immunoSEQ Assay, a bias-controlled multiplex PCR. Under the source paper's analysis protocol: The number of nucleated cells in each sample was estimated from the amplification of reference gene primers within the assay. To quantify the absolute abundance of each unique TCRbeta CDR3 rearrangement, sequence reads were collapsed and filtered. For each sample, productive Simpson clonality was calculated as the square root of Simpson's diversity index across productive rearrangements. Imported from immuneACCESS, the table was reduced by TCRdb to in-frame sequences with V and J called. These copies leave out some clones; in studies compared against another copy, an unresolved V gene accounts for under half, and the cause of the remainder is not known. D and trimming come from the DNA, and the V and J calls and clone size come from that table. The sample table lists approximately 86,000 clones, 80% of them with a count of one. The top ten clones comprise around 10% of the sample.

Whole blood was collected in K2EDTA tubes by collaborating institutions according to the institutions' own protocols. For TCRbeta analysis, collaborator samples were shipped as frozen whole blood, as isolated PBMCs, or as DNA extracted from either sample type. About this clone itself: The target of this receptor is not known. There are no base qualities to consult, and no much larger clone falls within one base.

The germline V gene (reference sequence) provides CDR1 LNHDA and CDR2 SQIVND. The CDR3, from cysteine to phenylalanine, totals 15 residues. Just CDR3 DNA is preserved here, 45 bases in frame from base 1. Between the V and J ends, shortened by 3 bases and 8 bases respectively, the junction contains 17 bases. The sample taken for sequencing was peripheral blood. This receptor was taken from an older woman with acute or convalescent COVID-19. This chain is built from TRBV19 and TRBJ1-5; possibly the D gene is TRBD1, per 6 matching bases. The DNA is as follows: TGTGCCAGTAGTATCAGCGGGGGGGCAGGGAAGCCCCAGCATTTT. Its protein reads: CASSISGGAGKPQHF.